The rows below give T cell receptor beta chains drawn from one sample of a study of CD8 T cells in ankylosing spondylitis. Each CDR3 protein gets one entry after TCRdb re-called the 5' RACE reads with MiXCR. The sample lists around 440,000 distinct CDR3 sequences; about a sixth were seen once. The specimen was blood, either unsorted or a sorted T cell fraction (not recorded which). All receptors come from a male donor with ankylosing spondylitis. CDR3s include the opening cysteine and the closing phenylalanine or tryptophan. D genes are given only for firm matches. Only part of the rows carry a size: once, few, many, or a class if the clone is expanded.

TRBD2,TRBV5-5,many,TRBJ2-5,TGTGCCAGCAGCGGACCGGGACTAGCCGGGGGAGAGACCCAGTACTTC,CASSGPGLAGGETQYF
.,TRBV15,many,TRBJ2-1,TGTGCCACCAGCAGAGATCTAAATCGGGGGAGCTCCTACAATGAGCAGTTCTTC,CATSRDLNRGSSYNEQFF
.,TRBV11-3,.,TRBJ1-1,TGTGCCAGCAGCTTGCGGGCTGGGACTGAAGCTTTCTTT,CASSLRAGTEAFF
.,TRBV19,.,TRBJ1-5,TGTGCCAGTAGTAGCCTCGGGACAAATAGCAATCAGCCCCAGCATTTT,CASSSLGTNSNQPQHF
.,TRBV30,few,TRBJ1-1,TGTGCCTGGATGGGGAACACTGAAGCTTTCTTT,CAWMGNTEAFF
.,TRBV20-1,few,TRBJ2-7,TGCAGTGCTAGGAGGTCCTACGAGCAGTACTTC,CSARRSYEQYF
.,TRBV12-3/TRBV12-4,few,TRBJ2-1,TGTGCCAGCAGCCCGAGGGGCCACGGGAACAATGAGCAGTTCTTC,CASSPRGHGNNEQFF
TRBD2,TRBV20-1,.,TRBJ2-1,TGCAGTGCTAGAGACCATAGCGGGGGTGAGCAGTTCTTC,CSARDHSGGEQFF
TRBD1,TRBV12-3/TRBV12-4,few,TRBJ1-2,TGTGCCAGCAGTCTCCCGGGACAGAAAATATATGGCTACACCTTC,CASSLPGQKIYGYTF
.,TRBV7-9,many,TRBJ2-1,TGTGCCACAAAAAGGGGTCACGATGAGCAGTTCTTC,CATKRGHDEQFF
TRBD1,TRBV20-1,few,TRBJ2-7,TGCAGTGCTCCTGGGGGACAGGGCTCCTACGAGCAGTACTTC,CSAPGGQGSYEQYF
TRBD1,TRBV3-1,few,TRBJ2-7,TGTGCCAGCAGCCGCTCGGACAGGGAGCGTCTCTACGAGCAGTACTTC,CASSRSDRERLYEQYF
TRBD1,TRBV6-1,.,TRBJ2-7,TGTGCCAGCAGTCTAAACCGGGACAGGGATGGAGGGGAGCAGTACTTC,CASSLNRDRDGGEQYF
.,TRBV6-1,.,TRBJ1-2,TGTGCCAGCAGACCCGGGACTTTCTATGGCTACACCTTC,CASRPGTFYGYTF
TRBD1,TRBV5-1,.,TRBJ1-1,TGCGCCAGCAGCTTGGGGGGACAGGGCTATATGAACACTGAAGCTTTCTTT,CASSLGGQGYMNTEAFF
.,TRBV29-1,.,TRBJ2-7,TGCAGCCCACATGGGTGCTACTACGAGCAGTACTTC,CSPHGCYYEQYF
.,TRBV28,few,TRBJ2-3,TGTGCCAGCAGTGAACCAGGGGATACGCAGTATTTT,CASSEPGDTQYF
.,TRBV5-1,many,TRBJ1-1,TGCGCCAGCAGCTTGGCTACAGCACTGAACACTGAAGCTTTCTTT,CASSLATALNTEAFF
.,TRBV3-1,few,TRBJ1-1,TGTGCCAGCAGCCAAGATGGCCGGGGGCGAACTGAAGCTTTCTTT,CASSQDGRGRTEAFF
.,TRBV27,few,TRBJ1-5,TGTGCCAGCAAACGGGGGGGCCTATATGGCAATCAGCCCCAGCATTTT,CASKRGGLYGNQPQHF
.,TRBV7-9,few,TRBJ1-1,TGTGCCAGCAGCCTCACAGGCCACATGAACACTGAAGCTTTCTTT,CASSLTGHMNTEAFF
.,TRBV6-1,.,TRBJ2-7,TGTGCCAGCAGTGAACTGGTCGGGGGCTCCTACGAGCAGTACTTC,CASSELVGGSYEQYF
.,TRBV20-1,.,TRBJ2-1,TGCAGTGCTAAAACTAGTAATGAGCAGTTCTTC,CSAKTSNEQFF
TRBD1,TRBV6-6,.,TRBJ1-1,TGTGCCAGCAGTTACGCGGGACAGCTTGAAGCTTTCTTT,CASSYAGQLEAFF
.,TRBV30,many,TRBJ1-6,TGTGCCTGGAGGGGGCAAGATTCACCCCTCCACTTT,CAWRGQDSPLHF
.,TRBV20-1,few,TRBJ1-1,TGCAGTGCTAGAGTCCTACAGTGGAGCACTGAAGCTTTCTTT,CSARVLQWSTEAFF
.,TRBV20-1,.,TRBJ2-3,TGCAGTGCTAGGGTGCCTCTGCAAGATACGCAGTATTTT,CSARVPLQDTQYF
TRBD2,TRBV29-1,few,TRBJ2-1,TGCAGCGTTGAGCGCGGGACTAGTAGTCTCTACAATGAGCAGTTCTTC,CSVERGTSSLYNEQFF
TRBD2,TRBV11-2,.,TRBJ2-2,TGTGCCAGCAGTGGCGGGAGCCCAGTTAGGAAGACCACCGGGGAGCTGTTTTTT,CASSGGSPVRKTTGELFF
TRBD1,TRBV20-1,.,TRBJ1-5,TGCAGTGCCCCACGGGAGACAGGGGGTAAGAATCAGCCCCAGCATTTT,CSAPRETGGKNQPQHF
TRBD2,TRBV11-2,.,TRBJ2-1,TGTGCCAGCAGCCCCTTACTGGCGGGAGCTGGTTACAATGAGCAGTTCTTC,CASSPLLAGAGYNEQFF
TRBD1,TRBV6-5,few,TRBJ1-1,TGTGCCATCTGGACAGGGGCTGAAGCTTTCTTT,CAIWTGAEAFF
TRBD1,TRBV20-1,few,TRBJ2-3,TGCAGTGCTAATAAGGGACAGGGATACGCGGATACGCAGTATTTT,CSANKGQGYADTQYF
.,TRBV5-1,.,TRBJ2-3,TGCGCCAGCAGCTTTGGGGGGTCAGATACGCAGTATTTT,CASSFGGSDTQYF
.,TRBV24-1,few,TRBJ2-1,TGTGCCACCAGCTCCGGGACTCTCGGGGATGAGCAGTTCTTC,CATSSGTLGDEQFF
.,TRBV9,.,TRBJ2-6,TGTGCCAGCAGCGTAGCGGGGTCTGGGGCCAACGTCCTGACTTTC,CASSVAGSGANVLTF
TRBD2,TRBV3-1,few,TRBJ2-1,TGTGCCAGCAGCCAAGATTCGGCGGGAGGGCCCTACAATGAGCAGTTCTTC,CASSQDSAGGPYNEQFF
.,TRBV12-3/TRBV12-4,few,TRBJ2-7,TGTGCCAGCAGTTTCCGGTTGAACTACGAGCAGTACTTC,CASSFRLNYEQYF
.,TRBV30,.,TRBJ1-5,TGTGCCTGGAGTGTACATCGGACGGCGATGGGAAATCAGCCCCAGCATTTT,CAWSVHRTAMGNQPQHF
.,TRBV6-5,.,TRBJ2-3,TGTGCCAGCAGTTTGTTGACACCGCTCGGGACAGATACGCAGTATTTT,CASSLLTPLGTDTQYF
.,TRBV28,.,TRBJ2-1,TGTGCCAGCAGTTTTGGCAGGGGCGGTAGGAATGAGCAGTTCTTC,CASSFGRGGRNEQFF
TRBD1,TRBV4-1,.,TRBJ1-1,TGCGCCAGCAGAAGCAACAGGGGGCTAGACACTGAAGCTTTCTTT,CASRSNRGLDTEAFF
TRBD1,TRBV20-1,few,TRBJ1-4,TGCAGTGCCGCCGGGACAGGGGTTTCATCTAATGAAAAACTGTTTTTT,CSAAGTGVSSNEKLFF
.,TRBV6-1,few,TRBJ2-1,TGTGCCAGCAGTGAAGGGTGGGAGAGCTACAATGAGCAGTTCTTC,CASSEGWESYNEQFF
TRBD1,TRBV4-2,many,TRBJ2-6,TGTGCCAGCTTAAAACAGGGGAACTCTGGGGCCAACGTCCTGACTTTC,CASLKQGNSGANVLTF
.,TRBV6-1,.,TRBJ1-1,TGTGCCAGCGACAGACTCATGAACACTGAAGCTTTCTTT,CASDRLMNTEAFF
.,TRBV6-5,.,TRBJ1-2,TGTGCCAGCAGTTACGGGACGGATACTAACTATGGCTACACCTTC,CASSYGTDTNYGYTF